The 23 T cell receptor beta chains below come from one sample, sequenced in a study of blood T cells in healthy people across ages (dated by TCRdb to between 2014 and 2016). Libraries were prepared through 5' RACE. The run used an Illumina HiSeq 2500. A second roughly 7 to 11 cycle PCR used a sample-barcoded 5' primer and a J-beta primer mix. TCRdb took the public reads, trimmed them with fastp at Q25, ran MiXCR for clone calling and kept in-frame beta chains. A single entry per CDR3 protein holds the most common genes and DNA from its merged rows. This sample holds 790,000 or so distinct CDR3 sequences; about 42% were observed only once. The ten largest clones add up to about a sixth of the sample. Input material: blood. Receptors originate from a man older than 75 in good health.

This clonotype was picked up a small number of times. This rearrangement joins TRBV11-1 to TRBJ2-1; 8 nucleotides align to TRBD2. The CDR3 length is 14 residues. Germline values: CDR1 SGHAT, CDR2 FQDESV (reference sequence). J lost 6 bases, V lost 1 base, and 2 bases had no gene match. For the CDR3, the DNA is TGTGCCAGCAGCTTAGGCGGGACTAGCAATGAGCAGTTCTTC. Amino acid sequence: CASSLGGTSNEQFF.

J is TRBJ2-1 and V is TRBV7-2; 7 nucleotides align to TRBD2. V lost 4 bases and J lost 9; bases outside the gene matches: 12. CDR3 length: 15 residues. Looked up from germline, CDR1 is SGHTA and CDR2 is FQGNSA. The CDR3 loop is CASSSHGPTSAEQFF. In DNA, the CDR3 is TGTGCCAGCAGCTCACATGGCCCTACTAGCGCTGAGCAGTTCTTC.

This clonotype has only a few counts. The V call is TRBV5-5, the J call TRBJ2-1; TRBD2 matches 11 bases. V gave up 6 bases and J gave up 8 bases; unmatched junction bases: 10. CDR3 length: 15 residues. Germline CDR1 and CDR2: SGHKS and YYEKEE (reference sequence). The CDR3 here is CASTILAGGGDEQFF. CDR3 nucleotide sequence: TGTGCCAGCACCATTCTAGCGGGAGGAGGCGATGAGCAGTTCTTC.

The rearrangement links TRBV28 to TRBJ2-7, with D possibly matching TRBD1 (5 bases). V was pared by 7 bases and J by 1 base, with 14 bases between. This CDR3 is 14 amino acids long. CDR1 and CDR2 from the germline V gene are MDHEN and SYDVKM. CDR3 residues: CASTQKGWSYEQYF. As DNA, the CDR3 is TGTGCCAGCACTCAGAAGGGGTGGTCCTACGAGCAGTACTTC. Complete variable domain (other parts from reference TRBV28 and TRBJ2-7): DVKVTQSSRYLVKRTGEKVFLECVQDMDHENMFWYRQDPGLGLRLIYFSYDVKMKEKGDIPEGYSVSREKKERFSLILESASTNQTSMYLCASTQKGWSYEQYFGPGTRLTVT.

This clonotype has only a few counts. The V call is TRBV12-3 or TRBV12-4, the J call TRBJ2-7, with D hard to call. Trimming pared 5 bases from V and 3 bases from J, leaving 11 bases between. This CDR3 comprises 13 residues. The CDR3, as DNA: TGTGCCAGCAGTGTGTTGACCCGCTACGAGCAGTACTTC. Amino acid sequence: CASSVLTRYEQYF.

The V gene is TRBV5-1, the J gene TRBJ2-7; 11 bases align to TRBD2. The CDR3 totals 19 residues. The V gene end was trimmed by 0 bases and the J gene end by 7 bases; junction bases not matched to a gene: 18. Germline V gene data show CDR1 as SGHRS and CDR2 as YFSETQ. CDR3 loop: CASSLAIAGGTSGSNEQYF. The CDR3 DNA is TGCGCCAGCAGCTTGGCCATTGCCGGGGGGACTAGCGGATCCAATGAGCAGTACTTC.

V usage is TRBV5-1 and J usage is TRBJ2-5; 9 bases map to TRBD2. In germline, CDR1 is SGHRS, CDR2 YFSETQ. V lost 1 base and J lost 4; bases outside the gene matches: 8. The CDR3 has 16 residues. CDR3 coding DNA: TGCGCCAGCAGCTTGTGGGCCGGGACTAGCACAGAGACCCAGTACTTC. Amino acid sequence: CASSLWAGTSTETQYF.

This clonotype turned up a few times. J is TRBJ2-7 and V is TRBV6-6, with 11 bases fitting TRBD1. The CDR3 is 15 residues long. The J segment lost 3 bases and the V segment lost 5 bases, leaving 6 bases of the junction unmatched. The germline V gene has CDR1 MNHNY and CDR2 SVGAGI (reference sequence). CDR3 in amino acids: CASSPPGQGVYEQYF. CDR3 in DNA: TGTGCCAGCAGTCCTCCGGGACAGGGGGTCTACGAGCAGTACTTC.

With regard to this clonotype: A much larger clone differs from this one at a single base, so this may be a read error. The J gene is TRBJ2-3, the V gene TRBV15, with unresolved D. This CDR3 is built from 14 residues. Germline assignment: CDR1 LNHNV and CDR2 YYDKDF (reference sequence). CDR3 region: CATNRDRVADTQYF. The CDR3, as DNA: TGTGCCACCAACAGAGATCGGGTGGCAGATACGCAGTATTTT.

V usage is TRBV20-1 and J usage is TRBJ2-1; 10 bases map to TRBD2. V lost 0 bases, J lost 15 bases, and 20 bases stayed unmatched. CDR1 DFQATT and CDR2 SNEGSKA come from the germline V gene (reference sequence). There are 17 residues in the CDR3. CDR3 sequence: CSARDRLAGDLGRARFF. The DNA of the CDR3 is TGCAGTGCTAGAGATCGGCTAGCGGGAGATTTGGGTCGAGCGAGGTTCTTC.

The chain uses TRBV28 and TRBJ2-3; D is perhaps TRBD1 (5 bases). V gave up 3 bases and J gave up 3 bases, with 16 bases separating them. Germline-derived CDR1 and CDR2 are MDHEN and SYDVKM. This CDR3 has 16 residues. CDR3 nucleotide sequence: TGTGCCAGCAGTTTGGGTGGGCGACAGAGGACAGATACGCAGTATTTT. Amino acid sequence: CASSLGGRQRTDTQYF.

The chain links TRBV6-4 to TRBJ2-5; TRBD1 might be the D (6 bases). Deletions cut 7 bases from V and 2 bases from J, with 11 bases between. Germline CDR1 MRHNA, CDR2 SNTAGT. This CDR3 contains 13 residues. In DNA form, the CDR3 reads TGTGCCAGCATCACAGGGTATCAAGAGACCCAGTACTTC. Amino acids: CASITGYQETQYF.

This chain links TRBV20-1 with TRBJ1-1; unclear D gene. Germline lookup yields CDR1 DFQATT and CDR2 SNEGSKA (reference sequence). V was shortened by 2 bases and J by 5 bases, with 12 bases between the two germline ends. This CDR3 is 13 amino acids long. Here the CDR3 DNA reads TGCAGTGCTAGATTCACATCGGGGACTGAAGCTTTCTTT. Amino acid sequence: CSARFTSGTEAFF.

The chain recombines TRBV7-3 with TRBJ2-3, with D unresolved. This CDR3 spans 14 amino acids. Germline V CDR1 and CDR2: SGHTA, FQGTGA. Trimming pared 5 bases from V and 2 bases from J, leaving 11 bases between. As DNA, the CDR3 is TGTGCCAGCAGCAAGGCCCTTAACACAGATACGCAGTATTTT. It encodes CASSKALNTDTQYF.

The V gene is TRBV6-1, the J gene TRBJ2-2; D is unclear. This CDR3 is 15 amino acids long. The V end was cut by 1 base, the J end by 3 bases, with 9 bases between. CDR1 and CDR2 from the germline V gene are MNHNS and SASEGT. The CDR3 DNA reads as TGTGCCAGCAGTGAAGTTCGACCAGACACCGGGGAGCTGTTTTTT. Encoded protein: CASSEVRPDTGELFF.

The chain has TRBV20-1 and TRBJ2-7, with TRBD2 identical over 14 bases. The ends lost 6 bases at V and 7 bases at J; junction bases unmatched: 11. Germline V gene data show CDR1 as DFQATT and CDR2 as SNEGSKA (reference sequence). This CDR3 has 15 residues. The CDR3 DNA sequence: TGCAGTGCAAGACCCGGGACTAGCGGGAGTAATGAGCAGTACTTC. This encodes CSARPGTSGSNEQYF.

The rearrangement joins TRBV7-2 to TRBJ2-6, with 7 nucleotides matching TRBD1. The CDR3 covers 18 residues. Trimming cost V 4 bases and J 3 bases; bases outside gene matches: 12. The V gene's germline CDR1 is SGHTA and CDR2 FQGNSA. The CDR3 is CASSSGRGKFFGANVLTF. CDR3 coding DNA: TGTGCCAGCAGCTCCGGCAGGGGGAAATTTTTTGGGGCCAACGTCCTGACTTTC.

The V gene is TRBV24-1, the J gene TRBJ2-1; tentatively, D is TRBD2 (7 bases). Germline V gene lookup returns CDR1 KGHDR and CDR2 SFDVKD. CDR3 length: 15 residues. V dropped 0 bases and J dropped 8 bases, with 13 bases sitting between them. CDR3 sequence reads: CATSDLEGGIYEQFF. DNA for the CDR3: TGTGCCACCAGTGATTTGGAGGGGGGGATCTATGAGCAGTTCTTC.

The table lists this clonotype with many counts. The chain carries TRBV20-1 and TRBJ2-4; D might be TRBD1 (5 bases). Trimming pared 5 bases from V and 3 bases from J, leaving 14 bases between. The germline V gene has CDR1 DFQATT and CDR2 SNEGSKA (reference sequence). This CDR3 is built from 14 residues. As DNA, the CDR3 is TGCAGTGCTCCACTTCAGGGCCTCAAAAACATTCAGTACTTC. It yields the protein CSAPLQGLKNIQYF.

V and J are TRBV5-1 and TRBJ1-1, with D hard to call. V lost 3 bases, J lost 1 base, and 16 bases lay in between. Germline values: CDR1 SGHRS, CDR2 YFSETQ. This CDR3 spans 16 amino acids. The DNA for the CDR3 is TGCGCCAGCAGCTCACGAACTGACCTAGGGAACACTGAAGCTTTCTTT. It is translated as CASSSRTDLGNTEAFF.

This clonotype occurred a few times. The chain is built from TRBV5-1 and TRBJ2-7, with 11 bases lining up with TRBD1. Per the germline V gene, CDR1 is SGHRS and CDR2 is YFSETQ. This CDR3 has 15 amino acids. V shed 0 bases and J 6 bases; nucleotides not matched to a gene: 5. CDR3 protein: CASSLEGQGGFEQYF. The CDR3 region has the DNA TGCGCCAGCAGCTTGGAGGGACAGGGGGGTTTCGAGCAGTACTTC.

This chain joins TRBV2 and TRBJ2-5; 10 bases align to TRBD1. The CDR3 has 14 residues. Per germline, CDR1 SNHLY and CDR2 FYNNEI. The ends lost 3 bases at V and 11 bases at J; junction bases unmatched: 9. Written as DNA, the CDR3 is TGTGCCAGCAGTGATATGTGGGACAGGGGTGAGCAGTACTTC. This encodes CASSDMWDRGEQYF.

This chain connects TRBV30 to TRBJ1-5; 7 bases agree with TRBD1. CDR1 and CDR2 from the germline V gene are GTSNPN and SVGIG (reference sequence). The CDR3 has 14 residues. V lost 5 bases and J lost 0; bases outside the gene matches: 4. CDR3 DNA: TGTGCCTGGGGGGGACAGTATAGCAATCAGCCCCAGCATTTT. Translation: CAWGGQYSNQPQHF.